The clone carrying this TCR beta chain was counted between two and nine times. This record belongs to a study of blood T cell repertoires in COVID-19. About the research overall: T cells, B-cell-depleted T cells, or PBMCs provided the cDNA or gDNA that served as material.

Sequencing was performed with immunoSEQ multiplex PCR; in TCRdb, only in-frame clones are kept and a portion is missing. The sample has roughly 130,000 clones, 65% to 85% seen once; the top ten hold 8.5% to 9%. Patients at the Seattle site were enrolled during active infection and followed longitudinally. V dropped 4 bases and J dropped 5; count of bases not matched to a gene: 6. The germline V gene encodes CDR1 MRHNA and CDR2 SNTAGT. CDR3 length: 14 residues. This TCR derives from a man in his thirties or forties with COVID-19, enrolled during active disease. The chain carries TRBV6-4 and TRBJ2-3, with TRBD2 matching over 7 bases. Input material: peripheral blood. CDR3 loop: CASSGEGGKDTQYF. Here the CDR3 DNA reads TGTGCCAGCAGTGGAGAGGGAGGGAAAGATACGCAGTATTTT.